The 21 T cell receptor beta chains in this list originate from one sample, sequenced in a study of T cells after yellow fever vaccination. From the 5' RACE reads, TCRdb called clonotypes with MiXCR, one entry per CDR3 protein. This sample has approximately 300,000 distinct CDR3 sequences, with over 8.5% found just once. The source was CD4+ T cells sorted from PBMCs, collected 45 days after the yellow fever booster vaccination. The receptors originated from a man between 18 and 29 years old who received the YFV17D yellow fever vaccine.

The chain joins TRBV15 to TRBJ2-1; D is possibly TRBD1 (6 bases). There are 15 residues in the CDR3. Germline values: CDR1 LNHNV, CDR2 YYDKDF (reference sequence). Deletions cut 0 bases from V and 3 bases from J, with 9 bases between. CDR3 DNA sequence: TGTGCCACCAGCAGAGACAGGGGCCTCTACAATGAGCAGTTCTTC. This sequence encodes CATSRDRGLYNEQFF. Full variable domain (missing parts from reference TRBV15 and TRBJ2-1): DAMVIQNPRYQVTQFGKPVTLSCSQTLNHNVMYWYQQKSSQAPKLLFHYYDKDFNNEADTPDNFQSRRPNTSFCFLDIRSPGLGDTAMYLCATSRDRGLYNEQFFGPGTRLTVL.

Many counts were recorded for this clonotype. V is TRBV2 and J is TRBJ2-3; D call uncertain. CDR1 and CDR2 (germline): SNHLY, FYNNEI. This CDR3 has 12 residues. The V and J ends lost 4 bases and 5 bases respectively, with 7 bases between them. In DNA, the CDR3 is TGTGCCAGCAGTGCTTTGCGAGATACGCAGTATTTT. Encoded protein: CASSALRDTQYF.

The table lists this clonotype with a few counts. V and J are TRBV5-5 and TRBJ1-2; D is uncertain. This CDR3 region has 15 residues. CDR1 is SGHKS, CDR2 YYEKEE, per germline (reference sequence). Trimming removed 2 bases from V and 0 bases from J, with 11 bases in between. For the CDR3, the DNA is TGTGCCAGCAGCTTCTCCCTCGCATCTAACTATGGCTACACCTTC. Translated, it gives CASSFSLASNYGYTF.

This clonotype was recorded at least ten times. The chain combines TRBV29-1 with TRBJ2-7; TRBD1 or TRBD2 may be the D gene (6 bases each). Germline V CDR1 and CDR2: SQVTM, ANQGSEA. There are 13 residues in the CDR3. The ends were cut back, 5 bases at V and 6 bases at J, with 17 bases in the middle. The CDR3 sequence: CSVRPDEGGEQYF. In nucleotides, the CDR3 is TGCAGCGTTCGGCCGGACGAGGGGGGCGAGCAGTACTTC.

This clonotype was detected a few times. J is TRBJ2-5 and V is TRBV7-8; 8 nucleotides match TRBD2. In germline, CDR1 is SGHVS, CDR2 FQNEAQ. This CDR3 is built from 18 residues. V shed 0 bases and J 4 bases; nucleotides not matched to a gene: 13. Written as DNA, the CDR3 is TGTGCCAGCAGCTTAGCGCTATTAGCGGGGCCAAAAGTAGAGACCCAGTACTTC. This gives the protein CASSLALLAGPKVETQYF.

This clonotype was seen more than once but under ten times. The CDR3 DNA is TGTGCCAGTAGTATACGCCAGTCCTATGGCTACACCTTC. Its translation is CASSIRQSYGYTF. The V gene is TRBV19, the J gene TRBJ1-2, with D unresolved. CDR3 size: 13 residues. Germline CDR1 and CDR2: LNHDA and SQIVND (reference sequence). Trimming removed 2 bases at V and 4 bases at J, with 8 bases between. The whole variable domain, filled in from reference TRBV19 and TRBJ1-2, reads DGGITQSPKYLFRKEGQNVTLSCEQNLNHDAMYWYRQDPGQGLRLIYYSQIVNDFQKGDIAEGYSVSREKKESFPLTVTSAQKNPTAFYLCASSIRQSYGYTFGSGTRLTVV.

The CDR3 region is CASSRGQEQYF. CDR3 nucleotide sequence: TGTGCCAGCAGTAGAGGACAAGAGCAGTACTTC. J is TRBJ2-7 and V is TRBV6-5, with D possibly being TRBD1 (5 bases). The germline V gene encodes CDR1 MNHEY and CDR2 SVGAGI. Trimming removed 5 bases from V and 7 bases from J, with 9 bases in between. The CDR3 contains 11 residues.

This clonotype was seen more than once but under ten times. This chain connects TRBV5-1 to TRBJ2-1, with a possible D match to TRBD2 (5 bases). Trimming shortened V by 0 bases and J by 5 bases, and 12 bases separated the two germline ends. The length of the CDR3 is 15 residues. The germline V gene has CDR1 SGHRS and CDR2 YFSETQ. Here the CDR3 reads CASSLVPGSHNEQFF. The CDR3 DNA is TGCGCCAGCAGCTTGGTCCCGGGATCCCACAATGAGCAGTTCTTC.

This rearrangement joins TRBV18 to TRBJ1-3; D is undetermined. Germline CDR1 KGHSH, CDR2 LQKENI. CDR3 size: 14 residues. V lost 3 bases to trimming and J lost 1 base, with 7 bases between them. CDR3 nucleotides: TGTGCCAGCTCACCGCCGGGTTCTGGAAACACCATATATTTT. Amino acid sequence: CASSPPGSGNTIYF.

This clonotype has only a few counts. The V call is TRBV6-6, the J call TRBJ1-1; the D gene is possibly TRBD1 (6 bases). Germline V gives CDR1 MNHNY, CDR2 SVGAGI (reference sequence). V was trimmed by 2 bases and J by 5 bases, leaving 12 bases between them. CDR3 length: 14 residues. The CDR3 reads CASSYGGRGTEAFF. CDR3 bases: TGTGCCAGCAGTTACGGGGGGCGCGGGACTGAAGCTTTCTTT.

V gene TRBV5-1 combines with J gene TRBJ1-3, with D unresolved. V was trimmed by 1 base and J by 0 bases, leaving 8 bases between them. The CDR3 covers 15 residues. Germline CDR1 SGHRS, CDR2 YFSETQ. The CDR3 here is CASSLSPISGNTIYF. The CDR3 coding sequence is TGCGCCAGCAGCTTGTCACCTATCTCTGGAAACACCATATATTTT.

There are a few counts of this clonotype. The chain carries TRBV3-1 and TRBJ1-6, with 7 bases that match TRBD1. Losses at the gene ends were 0 bases for V and 10 bases for J; bases not matched to a gene: 3. The germline V gene encodes CDR1 LGHDT and CDR2 YNNKEL (reference sequence). This CDR3 region has 14 residues. The CDR3 DNA reads as TGTGCCAGCAGCCAAGATGACAGGGCCTCACCCCTCCACTTT. As protein: CASSQDDRASPLHF. The whole variable domain, filled in from reference TRBV3-1 and TRBJ1-6, reads DTAVSQTPKYLVTQMGNDKSIKCEQNLGHDTMYWYKQDSKKFLKIMFSYNNKELIINETVPNRFSPKSPDKAHLNLHINSLELGDSAVYFCASSQDDRASPLHFGNGTRLTVT.

The V call is TRBV10-3, the J call TRBJ2-5, with 7 bases matching TRBD1. Germline CDR1 ENHRY, CDR2 SYGVKD. The CDR3 runs 14 residues. V was pared by 4 bases and J by 7 bases, with 9 bases of the junction left unmatched. The CDR3 loop is CAISVNQGDGTQYF. The DNA for the CDR3 is TGTGCCATCAGTGTTAATCAGGGGGATGGGACCCAGTACTTC.

This clonotype has just a few counts. This rearrangement joins TRBV7-9 to TRBJ1-6; D not certain. V was trimmed by 5 bases and J by 9 bases, leaving 14 bases between them. The germline V gene has CDR1 SEHNR and CDR2 FQNEAQ (reference sequence). The CDR3 totals 14 residues. CDR3 loop: CASSPDLVGSPLHF. CDR3 coding DNA: TGTGCCAGCAGCCCCGATTTAGTAGGTTCACCCCTCCACTTT.

This chain links TRBV7-8 with TRBJ2-3; D is uncertain. The germline V and J ends were trimmed by 5 bases and 4 bases, with 7 bases remaining between them. The CDR3 runs 12 residues. CDR1 and CDR2 from the germline V gene are SGHVS and FQNEAQ. CDR3 sequence reads: CASSPKADTQYF. The CDR3, as DNA: TGTGCCAGCAGCCCTAAAGCAGATACGCAGTATTTT.

V usage is TRBV4-3 and J usage is TRBJ1-2; D is uncertain. This CDR3 has 16 amino acids. The V and J ends lost 0 bases and 0 bases respectively, with 11 bases between them. Germline values: CDR1 LGHNA, CDR2 YSLEER. CDR3 amino acids: CASSQDHRGANYGYTF. DNA of the CDR3: TGCGCCAGCAGCCAAGATCACCGGGGAGCTAACTATGGCTACACCTTC.

This chain links TRBV6-1 with TRBJ2-7, with TRBD2 matching over 9 bases. In germline, CDR1 is MNHNS, CDR2 SASEGT. The CDR3 contains 15 residues. V was pared by 7 bases and J by 4 bases, with 11 bases of the junction left unmatched. The CDR3 loop is CASIGGGAEMYEQYV. The CDR3 nucleotides are TGTGCCAGCATCGGCGGGGGGGCCGAAATGTACGAGCAGTACGTC.

The chain links TRBV19 to TRBJ2-5, with D unclear. V shed 2 bases and J shed 4 bases, with 8 bases lying between them. CDR1 and CDR2 from the germline V gene are LNHDA and SQIVND (reference sequence). The CDR3 loop spans 13 amino acids. CDR3 region: CASSIRFPETQYF. Here the CDR3 DNA reads TGTGCCAGTAGTATACGGTTTCCAGAGACCCAGTACTTC.

In this sample, this clonotype turned up a few times. The V and J genes are TRBV12-3 or TRBV12-4 and TRBJ1-1; D gene unclear. Trimming removed 5 bases from V and 8 bases from J, with 24 bases in between. The CDR3 extends over 16 amino acids. CDR3 loop: CASSPATAPRFAEAFF. The CDR3 nucleotides read TGTGCCAGCAGTCCCGCAACGGCGCCCCGTTTTGCCGAAGCTTTCTTT.

The sample holds many counts of this clonotype. The chain couples TRBV5-6 to TRBJ2-3; maybe TRBD2 (7 bases). Trimming removed 0 bases from V and 6 bases from J, with 17 bases in between. The CDR3 loop spans 16 amino acids. CDR1 SGHDT and CDR2 YYEEEE come from the germline V gene. CDR3 sequence: CASSLDLPGGRDTQYF. As DNA, the CDR3 is TGTGCCAGCAGCTTGGATCTTCCGGGGGGCAGGGATACGCAGTATTTT.

This clonotype was seen a handful of times. The chain joins TRBV5-1 to TRBJ2-7, with 8 bases identical to TRBD1. Trimming cost V 4 bases and J 3 bases; bases outside gene matches: 6. Per the germline V gene, CDR1 is SGHRS and CDR2 is YFSETQ. This CDR3 has 14 residues. The CDR3 loop reads CASSTPGQDYEQYF. Here the CDR3 DNA reads TGCGCCAGCAGCACCCCGGGACAGGACTACGAGCAGTACTTC.